This TCR beta chain was sequenced during a study of T cell changes during pregnancy in multiple sclerosis. This table comes from immunoSEQ multiplex PCR, and its TCRdb copy is limited to in-frame clones, with some not included. The sample has about 70,000 clones, around 94% seen once; the top ten hold roughly 2.1%. This specimen consisted of peripheral blood, obtained in the second trimester of pregnancy. The receptor's source is a female donor in good health, enrolled as a control in a pregnancy study.

The CDR3 DNA is TGTGCCATCAGTGAATTGGCAGGGGGGACCAGTTATGGCTACACCTTC. Amino acid sequence: CAISELAGGTSYGYTF. The V and J genes are TRBV10-3 and TRBJ1-2; 7 bases map to TRBD1. In germline, CDR1 is ENHRY, CDR2 SYGVKD. V lost 3 bases and J lost 5; bases outside the gene matches: 12. The CDR3 runs 16 residues.